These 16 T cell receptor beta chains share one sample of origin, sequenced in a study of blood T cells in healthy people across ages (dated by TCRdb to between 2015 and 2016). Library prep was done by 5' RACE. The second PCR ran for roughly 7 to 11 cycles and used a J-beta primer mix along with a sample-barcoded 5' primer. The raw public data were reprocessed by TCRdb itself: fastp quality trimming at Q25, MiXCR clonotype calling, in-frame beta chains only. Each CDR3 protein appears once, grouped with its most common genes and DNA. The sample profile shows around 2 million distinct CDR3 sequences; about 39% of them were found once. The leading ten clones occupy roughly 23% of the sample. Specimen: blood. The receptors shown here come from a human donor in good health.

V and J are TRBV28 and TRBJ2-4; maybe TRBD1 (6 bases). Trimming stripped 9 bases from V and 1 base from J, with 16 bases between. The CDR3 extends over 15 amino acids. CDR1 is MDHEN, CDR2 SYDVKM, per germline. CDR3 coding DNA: TGTGCCAGTAATCCCAGGGGAACGGCCAAAAACATTCAGTACTTC. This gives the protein CASNPRGTAKNIQYF.

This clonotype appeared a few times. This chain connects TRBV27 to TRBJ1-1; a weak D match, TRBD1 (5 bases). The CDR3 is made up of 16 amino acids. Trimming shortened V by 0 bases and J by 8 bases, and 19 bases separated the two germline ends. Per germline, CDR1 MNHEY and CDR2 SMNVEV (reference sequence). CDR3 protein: CASSLSAGTRVQEAFF. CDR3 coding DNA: TGTGCCAGCAGTTTATCCGCCGGGACGAGGGTTCAAGAAGCTTTCTTT.

The DNA for the CDR3 is TGTGCCAGCAGATTCTATACTAGGAGTGAGCAGTACTTC. This sequence encodes CASRFYTRSEQYF. The gene calls are TRBV7-9 and TRBJ2-7; possibly TRBD2 for D (5 bases). The germline gives CDR1 SEHNR, CDR2 FQNEAQ (reference sequence). The CDR3 length is 13 residues. V was cut by 6 bases and J by 7 bases, with 16 bases left in between.

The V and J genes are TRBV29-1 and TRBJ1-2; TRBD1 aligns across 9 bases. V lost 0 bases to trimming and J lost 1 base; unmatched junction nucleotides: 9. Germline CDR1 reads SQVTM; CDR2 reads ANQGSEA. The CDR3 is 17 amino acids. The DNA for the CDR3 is TGCAGCGTTGAAGAACTGGGACAGGGAGAATTTAACTATGGCTACACCTTC. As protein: CSVEELGQGEFNYGYTF.

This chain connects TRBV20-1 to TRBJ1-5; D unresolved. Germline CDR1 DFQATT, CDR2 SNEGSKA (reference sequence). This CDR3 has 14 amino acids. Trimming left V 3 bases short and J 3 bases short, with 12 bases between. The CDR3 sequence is CSARSHWPNQPQHF. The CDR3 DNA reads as TGCAGTGCTAGGTCCCACTGGCCCAATCAGCCCCAGCATTTT.

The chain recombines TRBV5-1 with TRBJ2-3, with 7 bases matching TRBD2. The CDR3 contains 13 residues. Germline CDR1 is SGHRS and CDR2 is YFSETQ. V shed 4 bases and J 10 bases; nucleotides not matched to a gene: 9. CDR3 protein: CASSPGASGAQYF. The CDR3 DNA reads TGCGCCAGCAGCCCGGGAGCTAGCGGAGCGCAGTATTTT.

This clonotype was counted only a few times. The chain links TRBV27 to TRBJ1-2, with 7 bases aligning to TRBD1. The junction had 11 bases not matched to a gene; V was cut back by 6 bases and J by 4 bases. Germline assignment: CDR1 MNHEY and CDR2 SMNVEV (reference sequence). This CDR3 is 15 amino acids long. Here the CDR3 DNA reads TGTGCCAGCAGCCAACTCCCGGGACAGATCTATGGCTACACCTTC. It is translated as CASSQLPGQIYGYTF.

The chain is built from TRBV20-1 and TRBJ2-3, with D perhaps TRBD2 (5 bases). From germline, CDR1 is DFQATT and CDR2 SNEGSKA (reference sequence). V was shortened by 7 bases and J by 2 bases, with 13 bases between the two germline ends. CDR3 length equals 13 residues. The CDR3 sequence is CSGPAESTDTQYF. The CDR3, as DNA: TGCAGTGGACCAGCGGAATCCACAGATACGCAGTATTTT.

Written as DNA, the CDR3 is TGTGCCAGCAGTGAAACAGGGATTACTGAAGCTTTCTTT. Its translation: CASSETGITEAFF. The V call is TRBV25-1, the J call TRBJ1-1; D perhaps matches TRBD1 (6 bases). V was cut by 2 bases and J by 5 bases, with 9 bases left in between. This CDR3 has 13 amino acids. Germline V gene sequence: CDR1 MGHDK, CDR2 SYGVNS.

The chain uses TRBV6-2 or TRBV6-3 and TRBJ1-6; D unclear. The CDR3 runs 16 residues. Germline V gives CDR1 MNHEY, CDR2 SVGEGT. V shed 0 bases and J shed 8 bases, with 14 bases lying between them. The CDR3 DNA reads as TGTGCCAGCAGTTACTCGTCCGGAGAAGTCGATTCACCCCTCCACTTT. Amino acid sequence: CASSYSSGEVDSPLHF.

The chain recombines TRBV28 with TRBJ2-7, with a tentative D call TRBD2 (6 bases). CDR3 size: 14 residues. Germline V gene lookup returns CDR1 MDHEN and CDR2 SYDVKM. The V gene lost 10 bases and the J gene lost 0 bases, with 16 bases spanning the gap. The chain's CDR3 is CATTTGRISYEQYF. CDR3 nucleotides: TGTGCCACCACTACGGGGAGGATCTCCTACGAGCAGTACTTC.

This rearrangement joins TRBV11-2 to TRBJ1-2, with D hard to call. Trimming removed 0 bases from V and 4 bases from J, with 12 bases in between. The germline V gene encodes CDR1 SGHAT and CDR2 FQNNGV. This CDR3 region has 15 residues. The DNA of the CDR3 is TGTGCCAGCAGCTTAGACCGAGAGATGGGCTATGGCTACACCTTC. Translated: CASSLDREMGYGYTF.

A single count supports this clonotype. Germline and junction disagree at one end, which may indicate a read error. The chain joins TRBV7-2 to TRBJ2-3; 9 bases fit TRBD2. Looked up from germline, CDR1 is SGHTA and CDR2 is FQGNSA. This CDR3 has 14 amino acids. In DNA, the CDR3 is TGTGCCAGCAACTTAGCGGGGGACACCCATACGCAGTATTTT. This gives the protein CASNLAGDTHTQYF. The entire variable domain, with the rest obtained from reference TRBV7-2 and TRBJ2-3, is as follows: GAGVSQSPSNKVTEKGKDVELRCDPISGHTALYWYRQSLGQGLEFLIYFQGNSAPDKSGLPSDRFSAERTGGSVSTLTIQRTQQEDSAVYLCASNLAGDTHTQYFGPGTRLTVL.

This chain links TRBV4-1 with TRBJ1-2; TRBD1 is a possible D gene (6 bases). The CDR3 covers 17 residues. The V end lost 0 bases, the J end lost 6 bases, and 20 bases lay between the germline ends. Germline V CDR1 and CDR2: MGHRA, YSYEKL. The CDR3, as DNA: TGCGCCAGCAGCCAAGATCCGGGGGCAGCCAGGAAGGATGGCTACACCTTC. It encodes CASSQDPGAARKDGYTF.

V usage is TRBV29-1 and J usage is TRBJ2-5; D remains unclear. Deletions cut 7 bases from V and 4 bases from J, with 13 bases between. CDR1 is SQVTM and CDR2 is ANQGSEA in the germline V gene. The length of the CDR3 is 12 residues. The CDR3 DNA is TGCAGCGGTCCGACAAGTGTAGAGACCCAGTACTTC. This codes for CSGPTSVETQYF.

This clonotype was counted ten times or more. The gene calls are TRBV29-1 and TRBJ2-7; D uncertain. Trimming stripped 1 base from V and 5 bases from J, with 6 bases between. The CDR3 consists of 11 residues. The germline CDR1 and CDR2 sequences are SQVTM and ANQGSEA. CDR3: CSVEGGDEQYF. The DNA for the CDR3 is TGCAGCGTTGAAGGGGGTGACGAGCAGTACTTC.